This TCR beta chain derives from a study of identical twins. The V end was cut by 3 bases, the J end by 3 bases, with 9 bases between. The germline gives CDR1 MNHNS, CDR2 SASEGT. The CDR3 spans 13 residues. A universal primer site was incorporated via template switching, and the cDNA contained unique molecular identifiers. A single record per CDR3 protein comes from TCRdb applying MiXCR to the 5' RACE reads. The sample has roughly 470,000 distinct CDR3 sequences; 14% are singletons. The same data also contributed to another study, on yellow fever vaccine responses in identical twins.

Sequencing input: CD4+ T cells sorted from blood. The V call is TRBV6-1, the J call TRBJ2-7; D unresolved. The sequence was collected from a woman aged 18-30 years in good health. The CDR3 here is CASSDATNYEQYF. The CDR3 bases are TGTGCCAGCAGTGACGCCACCAACTACGAGCAGTACTTC.